This T cell receptor beta chain appears in the sequencing data of a study of blood T cell repertoires in COVID-19. Study in general: Whether acute or convalescent, the COVID-19 samples came from the United States, Italy and Spain.

Profiling relied on immunoSEQ multiplex PCR, and the TCRdb table lists in-frame clones only, not all of them. Altogether a few hundred thousand clones are present, about nine tenths being singletons, with the ten largest covering about 4.8%. CDR3 size: 14 residues. Per germline, CDR1 SGHRS and CDR2 YFSETQ. Trimming pared 0 bases from V and 8 bases from J, leaving 14 bases between. V is TRBV5-1 and J is TRBJ1-2, with D maybe TRBD1 (6 bases). Sequencing used peripheral blood. The clonotype was recovered from a man aged 45 to 65 with acute or convalescent COVID-19. CDR3 DNA sequence: TGCGCCAGCAGCTTGGTCCAAGTAGGGGGAGGCTACACCTTC. Amino acids: CASSLVQVGGGYTF.